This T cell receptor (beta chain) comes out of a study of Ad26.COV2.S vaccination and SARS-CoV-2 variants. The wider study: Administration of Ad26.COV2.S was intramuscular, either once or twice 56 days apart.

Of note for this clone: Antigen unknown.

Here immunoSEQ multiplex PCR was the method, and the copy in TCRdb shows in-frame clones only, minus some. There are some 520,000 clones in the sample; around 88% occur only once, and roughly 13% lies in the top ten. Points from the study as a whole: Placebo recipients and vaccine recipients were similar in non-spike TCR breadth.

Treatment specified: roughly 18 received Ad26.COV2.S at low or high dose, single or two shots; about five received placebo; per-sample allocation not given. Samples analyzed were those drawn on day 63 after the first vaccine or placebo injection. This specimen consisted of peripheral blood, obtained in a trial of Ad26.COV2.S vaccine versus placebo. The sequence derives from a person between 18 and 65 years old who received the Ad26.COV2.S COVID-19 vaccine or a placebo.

CDR3 sequence: CASSLDWATHEQYF. The DNA of the CDR3 is TGTGCCAGCAGCTTAGACTGGGCCACCCACGAGCAGTACTTC. The J gene is TRBJ2-7, the V gene TRBV14; D not resolved. The length of the CDR3 is 14 residues. Germline loops: CDR1 SGHDN, CDR2 FVKESK. V was cut by 5 bases and J by 5 bases, with 16 bases left in between.